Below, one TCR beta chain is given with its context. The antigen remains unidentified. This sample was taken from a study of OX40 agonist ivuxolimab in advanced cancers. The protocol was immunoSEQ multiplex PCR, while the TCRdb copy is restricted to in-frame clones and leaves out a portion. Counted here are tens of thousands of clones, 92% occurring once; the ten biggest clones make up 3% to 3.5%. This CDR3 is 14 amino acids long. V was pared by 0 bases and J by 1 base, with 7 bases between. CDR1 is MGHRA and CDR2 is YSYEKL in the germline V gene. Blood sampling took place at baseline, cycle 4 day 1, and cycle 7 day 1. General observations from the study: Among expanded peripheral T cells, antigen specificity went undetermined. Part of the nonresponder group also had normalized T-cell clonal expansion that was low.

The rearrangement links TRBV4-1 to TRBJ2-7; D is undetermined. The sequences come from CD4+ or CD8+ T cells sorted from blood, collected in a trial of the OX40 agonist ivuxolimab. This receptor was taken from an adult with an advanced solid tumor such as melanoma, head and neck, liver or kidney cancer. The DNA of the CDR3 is TGCGCCAGCAGCCAAGACGGTTTTTCCTACGAGCAGTACTTC. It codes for CASSQDGFSYEQYF.